The 30 T cell receptor beta chains below were found in one sample sequenced in a study of blood T cell repertoires in COVID-19. Generated by immunoSEQ multiplex PCR, the TCRdb table keeps only in-frame clones and is missing some. This sample has 30,000 to 45,000 clones, with approximately 88% found just once. The material sequenced was peripheral blood. Source of these receptors: a human donor in a cohort sampled during active COVID-19.

The rearrangement joins TRBV25-1 to TRBJ2-3, with D perhaps TRBD1 (6 bases). Germline V gives CDR1 MGHDK, CDR2 SYGVNS. This CDR3 has 14 residues. Between the trimmed V and J ends, which lost 4 bases and 6 bases, there was a span of 14 bases. As DNA, the CDR3 is TGTGCCAGCAGTGCGGGACAACCGACGGATACGCAGTATTTT. Translated, it gives CASSAGQPTDTQYF.

This clone was observed a handful of times. This chain uses TRBV6-5 with TRBJ2-3, with D perhaps matching TRBD1 (6 bases). The germline V gene has CDR1 MNHEY and CDR2 SVGAGI. The CDR3 is made up of 14 amino acids. Between the trimmed V and J ends, which lost 2 bases and 2 bases, there was a span of 8 bases. For the CDR3, the DNA is TGTGCCAGCAGTTACCAGGGGCCCACAGATACGCAGTATTTT. Translation gives CASSYQGPTDTQYF.

The chain employs TRBV6-5 and TRBJ2-5, with TRBD2 as a possible D gene (6 bases). V gave up 6 bases and J gave up 1 base, with 9 bases separating them. The CDR3 runs 13 residues. Germline V gene data show CDR1 as MNHEY and CDR2 as SVGAGI. As DNA, the CDR3 is TGTGCCAGCAGCCGGGGACTCCAAGAGACCCAGTACTTC. Amino acids: CASSRGLQETQYF.

The chain carries TRBV7-9 and TRBJ1-2; D might be TRBD1 (6 bases). The germline V gene has CDR1 SEHNR and CDR2 FQNEAQ (reference sequence). This CDR3 has 15 amino acids. The V and J ends lost 5 bases and 1 base respectively, with 14 bases between them. CDR3 residues: CASSQQTGINYGYTF. The CDR3 DNA reads TGTGCCAGCAGCCAACAAACAGGGATTAACTATGGCTACACCTTC.

This chain connects TRBV14 to TRBJ1-3, with a tentative D call TRBD1 (6 bases). This CDR3 comprises 15 residues. V gave up 3 bases and J gave up 4 bases, with 13 bases separating them. Per the germline V gene, CDR1 is SGHDN and CDR2 is FVKESK. CDR3 protein: CASSQGQAWGNTIYF. The CDR3, as DNA: TGTGCCAGCAGCCAGGGACAAGCCTGGGGAAACACCATATATTTT.

The V call is TRBV6-2 or TRBV6-3, the J call TRBJ2-3; the D gene is possibly TRBD1 (5 bases). This CDR3 has 16 residues. Trimming stripped 2 bases from V and 4 bases from J, with 16 bases between. CDR1 is MNHEY, CDR2 SVGEGT, per germline. Here the CDR3 DNA reads TGTGCCAGCAGTTACGTCGCGGTAGGGGCCGCAGATACGCAGTATTTT. This sequence encodes CASSYVAVGAADTQYF.

V gene TRBV6-6 combines with J gene TRBJ2-1; the match to TRBD1 covers 7 bases. Germline CDR1 and CDR2: MNHNY and SVGAGI (reference sequence). V lost 10 bases, J lost 7 bases, and 7 bases stayed unmatched. CDR3 size: 12 residues. The CDR3 DNA follows: TGTGCCACCGCCTCAGGGGGAAATGAGCAGTTCTTC. Translating gives CATASGGNEQFF.

The rearrangement links TRBV9 to TRBJ2-7, with a possible D match to TRBD1 (5 bases). The CDR3 extends over 15 amino acids. Germline V gene data show CDR1 as SGDLS and CDR2 as YYNGEE. V was clipped by 0 bases and J by 3 bases, with 13 bases between them. The CDR3 sequence: CASSVDGSGYYEQYF. The DNA for the CDR3 is TGTGCCAGCAGCGTAGATGGGTCAGGGTACTACGAGCAGTACTTC.

This clone was detected only once. The chain has TRBV6-1 and TRBJ2-2; no firm D call. The CDR3 has 15 amino acids. V was shortened by 2 bases and J by 7 bases, with 14 bases between the two germline ends. CDR1 MNHNS and CDR2 SASEGT come from the germline V gene. CDR3 nucleotides: TGTGCCAGCAGTGAAATGGGCAGGATGCTCGGGGAGCTGTTTTTT. Protein sequence: CASSEMGRMLGELFF.

The rearrangement joins TRBV4-1 to TRBJ1-4; no clear D. V was cut by 0 bases and J by 4 bases, with 6 bases left in between. This CDR3 contains 14 residues. Germline CDR1 reads MGHRA; CDR2 reads YSYEKL. CDR3 coding DNA: TGCGCCAGCAGCCAAGACAGTTTTAATGAAAAACTGTTTTTT. This encodes CASSQDSFNEKLFF.

The chain has TRBV30 and TRBJ2-7; D perhaps matches TRBD1 (6 bases). Germline lookup yields CDR1 GTSNPN and CDR2 SVGIG (reference sequence). V lost 0 bases to trimming and J lost 0 bases, with 9 bases between them. This CDR3 region has 14 residues. The CDR3 here is CAWSVSGASYEQYF. CDR3 nucleotides: TGTGCCTGGAGTGTGTCAGGGGCCTCCTACGAGCAGTACTTC.

The chain carries TRBV6-2 or TRBV6-3 and TRBJ2-7; possibly TRBD2 for D (6 bases). The ends were cut back, 0 bases at V and 3 bases at J, with 9 bases in the middle. The CDR3 has 14 amino acids. The germline gives CDR1 MNHEY, CDR2 SVGEGT. The CDR3 DNA follows: TGTGCCAGCAGTTACTCGCGGGGCAACTACGAGCAGTACTTC. Protein sequence: CASSYSRGNYEQYF.

The chain joins TRBV12-3 or TRBV12-4 to TRBJ2-1; D is uncertain. The CDR3 extends over 11 amino acids. The V end lost 5 bases, the J end lost 6 bases, and 5 bases lay between the germline ends. CDR3 in DNA: TGTGCCAGCAGTCAGTTCAATGAGCAGTTCTTC. Translated: CASSQFNEQFF.

This rearrangement joins TRBV30 to TRBJ2-5; 8 bases are a match to TRBD1. V lost 4 bases to trimming and J lost 4 bases; unmatched junction nucleotides: 11. The CDR3 covers 15 residues. The germline CDR1 and CDR2 sequences are GTSNPN and SVGIG (reference sequence). CDR3 region: CAWTRGQGAGETQYF. DNA of the CDR3: TGTGCCTGGACTCGGGGCCAGGGGGCAGGAGAGACCCAGTACTTC.

The chain couples TRBV6-5 to TRBJ2-7, with 10 bases aligning to TRBD1. Trimming at V came to 7 bases and at J to 6 bases, leaving 6 bases not matched to a gene. Germline assignment: CDR1 MNHEY and CDR2 SVGAGI. The CDR3 has 13 residues. The DNA for the CDR3 is TGTGCCAGCATGACGGGACAGGGGCTCGAGCAGTACTTC. Translation gives CASMTGQGLEQYF.

The chain combines TRBV5-1 with TRBJ1-1, with D perhaps matching TRBD1 (6 bases). There are 14 residues in the CDR3. V was trimmed by 5 bases and J by 4 bases, leaving 15 bases between them. Germline-derived CDR1 and CDR2 are SGHRS and YFSETQ. The CDR3 DNA reads TGCGCCAGCAGTGATCTTGGGGGCGGCACTGAAGCTTTCTTT. This sequence encodes CASSDLGGGTEAFF. The whole variable domain, remainder taken from reference TRBV5-1 and TRBJ1-1, is KAGVTQTPRYLIKTRGQQVTLSCSPISGHRSVSWYQQTPGQGLQFLFEYFSETQRNKGNFPGRFSGRQFSNSRSEMNVSTLELGDSALYLCASSDLGGGTEAFFGQGTRLTVV.

The chain links TRBV6-6 to TRBJ2-7, with 8 bases identical to TRBD1. CDR1 and CDR2 from the germline V gene are MNHNY and SVGAGI (reference sequence). The ends lost 5 bases at V and 3 bases at J; junction bases unmatched: 6. This CDR3 region has 14 residues. The CDR3 region is CASSPGGLNYEQYF. The CDR3 DNA follows: TGTGCCAGCAGTCCAGGGGGCTTAAACTACGAGCAGTACTTC.

This clone is labeled medium-sized. This CDR3 reads CATSSEGMNTEAFF. The CDR3 DNA reads as TGTGCCACCAGCAGCGAGGGCATGAACACTGAAGCTTTCTTT. J is TRBJ1-1 and V is TRBV15, with D uncertain. Germline lookup yields CDR1 LNHNV and CDR2 YYDKDF (reference sequence). V gave up 3 bases and J gave up 0 bases, with 8 bases separating them. This CDR3 is built from 14 residues.

This clone has just a few counts. The chain links TRBV5-6 to TRBJ2-1; no firm D call. The V gene's germline CDR1 is SGHDT and CDR2 YYEEEE. Trimming took off 0 bases at V and 5 bases at J, with 3 bases between the two ends. The CDR3 contains 12 residues. CDR3 in DNA: TGTGCCAGCAGCTTGGGTAACAATGAGCAGTTCTTC. Its translation: CASSLGNNEQFF.

The V and J genes are TRBV3-1 (or the pseudogene TRBV3-2) and TRBJ2-7; the match to TRBD2 covers 8 bases. This CDR3 contains 16 residues. V lost 0 bases, J lost 1 base, and 5 bases stayed unmatched. Germline CDR1 and CDR2: LGHDT and YNNKEL (reference sequence). CDR3 nucleotides: TGTGCCAGCAGCCAAGATGGTCTAGCGGGTTCCTACGAGCAGTACTTC. This translates into CASSQDGLAGSYEQYF.

The rearrangement links TRBV7-2 to TRBJ2-7; 10 nucleotides align to TRBD2. Per germline, CDR1 SGHTA and CDR2 FQGNSA. The CDR3 covers 16 residues. V was pared by 0 bases and J by 5 bases, with 7 bases of the junction left unmatched. The CDR3 DNA reads as TGTGCCAGCAGCTTAGCTCCAGCGGGAGGGTGGGACGAGCAGTACTTC. Its translation: CASSLAPAGGWDEQYF.

This sequence joins TRBV29-1 and TRBJ2-7; 8 bases are shared with TRBD2. The V gene's germline CDR1 is SQVTM and CDR2 ANQGSEA. This CDR3 is 14 amino acids long. J was trimmed by 5 bases and V by 0 bases; bases with no gene match: 6. The CDR3 DNA reads TGCAGCGTTGAAGAAGGCGGGAGGCTGGACGAGCAGTACTTC. This translates into CSVEEGGRLDEQYF.

The chain recombines TRBV3-1 (or the pseudogene TRBV3-2) with TRBJ2-2; D not resolved. This CDR3 comprises 14 residues. The germline gives CDR1 LGHDT, CDR2 YNNKEL (reference sequence). The V and J ends lost 4 bases and 5 bases respectively, with 11 bases between them. DNA for the CDR3: TGTGCCAGCAGCCTTCCTCGGGTGACCGGGGAGCTGTTTTTT. Protein product: CASSLPRVTGELFF.

The chain employs TRBV5-8 and TRBJ2-2; 14 bases match TRBD2. This CDR3 is built from 16 residues. Germline V gene lookup returns CDR1 SGHTS and CDR2 YDEGEE. The V gene end was trimmed by 4 bases and the J gene end by 5 bases; junction bases not matched to a gene: 4. As DNA, the CDR3 is TGTGCCAGCAGCCCGGGACTAGCGGGGGATACCGGGGAGCTGTTTTTT. Translation gives CASSPGLAGDTGELFF.

The chain is built from TRBV20-1 and TRBJ2-1, with TRBD2 identical over 8 bases. This CDR3 region has 14 residues. Germline assignment: CDR1 DFQATT and CDR2 SNEGSKA (reference sequence). V gave up 3 bases and J gave up 4 bases; unmatched junction bases: 5. The CDR3 DNA sequence: TGCAGTGCTAGTGTTAGCGGGGCATACAATGAGCAGTTCTTC. This codes for CSASVSGAYNEQFF.

The J gene is TRBJ1-1, the V gene TRBV27; perhaps TRBD1 as D (6 bases). V lost 6 bases and J lost 3, with 11 bases in between. Germline V gene lookup returns CDR1 MNHEY and CDR2 SMNVEV (reference sequence). This CDR3 spans 13 amino acids. CDR3 sequence reads: CASRLGGYTEAFF. CDR3 DNA sequence: TGTGCCAGCAGACTAGGGGGTTACACTGAAGCTTTCTTT.

CDR3 loop: CASSPSPGQGAKGNQPQHF. CDR3 DNA sequence: TGTGCCAGCTCACCCTCGCCGGGACAGGGGGCGAAAGGCAATCAGCCCCAGCATTTT. The rearrangement links TRBV18 to TRBJ1-5, with TRBD1 matching over 12 bases. The CDR3 sequence is 19 residues long. The V and J ends lost 3 bases and 2 bases, in that order; junction bases with no gene match: 11. CDR1 is KGHSH, CDR2 LQKENI, per germline.

The genes are TRBV30 and TRBJ2-7; 7 bases match TRBD2. This CDR3 is 12 amino acids long. Per germline, CDR1 GTSNPN and CDR2 SVGIG (reference sequence). J gave up 7 bases and V 4 bases, and 7 bases lay outside the gene matches. Here the CDR3 DNA reads TGTGCCTGGAACATAGGCGGGGGTGAGCAGTACTTC. Translating it yields CAWNIGGGEQYF.

The J gene is TRBJ2-7, the V gene TRBV28; D remains ambiguous. Trimming removed 6 bases from V and 0 bases from J, with 9 bases in between. This CDR3 has 13 amino acids. Germline V gene lookup returns CDR1 MDHEN and CDR2 SYDVKM. CDR3 in DNA: TGTGCCAGCAGGCCCACAGCCTCCTACGAGCAGTACTTC. Amino acids: CASRPTASYEQYF.

The gene calls are TRBV12-5 and TRBJ1-1; TRBD1 matches at 7 bases. Germline V gene sequence: CDR1 LGHNT, CDR2 FRNRAP. The CDR3 extends over 15 amino acids. Trimming cost V 5 bases and J 5 bases; bases outside gene matches: 11. The CDR3 DNA sequence: TGTGCTAGTGGTCCGGGTGACAGGGTAAGGACTGAAGCTTTCTTT. The encoded protein is CASGPGDRVRTEAFF.